One sample yielded the 18 T cell receptor beta chains listed below, sequenced in a study of beta chain features in type 1 diabetes. Reverse transcription of all isolated RNA meant that expressed TCRB transcripts were sequenced. Generated by immunoSEQ multiplex PCR, the TCRdb table keeps only in-frame clones and is missing some. The profile covers 900,000 or so clones, with roughly a sixth appearing a single time and about 0.02% taken by the ten largest. Input material: naive CD4+ T cells from blood. Every receptor here comes from a woman younger than 30 in good health.

This chain connects TRBV28 to TRBJ1-4; D unclear. Germline V gene lookup returns CDR1 MDHEN and CDR2 SYDVKM. The CDR3 runs 14 residues. Trimming left V 7 bases short and J 0 bases short, with 9 bases between. For the CDR3, the DNA is TGTGCCAGCACCCTCGGGACAACTAATGAAAAACTGTTTTTT. Translated, it gives CASTLGTTNEKLFF.

This clone came up a few times. V usage is TRBV27 and J usage is TRBJ2-6, with D possibly called TRBD1 or TRBD2 (5 bases each). The CDR3 sequence is 21 residues long. Deletions cut 4 bases from V and 0 bases from J, with 25 bases between. Germline lookup yields CDR1 MNHEY and CDR2 SMNVEV (reference sequence). The CDR3 region is CASSSIEARSGRYSGANVLTF. DNA for the CDR3: TGTGCCAGCAGTTCTATTGAGGCTAGGTCAGGGAGATACTCTGGGGCCAACGTCCTGACTTTC. Full variable domain (missing parts from reference TRBV27 and TRBJ2-6): EAQVTQNPRYLITVTGKKLTVTCSQNMNHEYMSWYRQDPGLGLRQIYYSMNVEVTDKGDVPEGYKVSRKEKRNFPLILESPSPNQTSLYFCASSSIEARSGRYSGANVLTFGAGSRLTVL.

The chain uses TRBV7-9 and TRBJ1-2, with D hard to call. Trimming shortened V by 4 bases and J by 7 bases, and 10 bases separated the two germline ends. The CDR3 is 12 residues long. The germline V gene encodes CDR1 SEHNR and CDR2 FQNEAQ (reference sequence). The CDR3 reads CASSSSPVGYTF. The CDR3, as DNA: TGTGCCAGCAGCTCTTCCCCCGTTGGCTACACCTTC.

This clone was counted only a few times. The chain links TRBV9 to TRBJ2-1, with 10 bases lining up with TRBD1. CDR1 and CDR2 (germline): SGDLS, YYNGEE. J gave up 6 bases and V 0 bases, and 9 bases lay outside the gene matches. The CDR3 loop spans 17 amino acids. This chain's CDR3 is CASSVDHGTGDRNEQFF. The CDR3 DNA reads as TGTGCCAGCAGCGTAGACCACGGGACAGGGGACCGCAATGAGCAGTTCTTC.

The chain links TRBV28 to TRBJ1-1; a weak D match, TRBD1 (5 bases). The CDR3 contains 16 residues. Germline V gene lookup returns CDR1 MDHEN and CDR2 SYDVKM. V was clipped by 6 bases and J by 0 bases, with 17 bases between them. The CDR3 DNA is TGTGCCAGCAGGGCCGGGACGGATAACATGAACACTGAAGCTTTCTTT. Protein product: CASRAGTDNMNTEAFF.

The chain links TRBV5-1 to TRBJ2-3; D gene ambiguous. V gave up 4 bases and J gave up 0 bases, with 15 bases separating them. Germline values: CDR1 SGHRS, CDR2 YFSETQ. The CDR3 has 16 amino acids. CDR3 nucleotide sequence: TGCGCCAGCAGCCCCTATATCAATCCTAGCACAGATACGCAGTATTTT. It translates to CASSPYINPSTDTQYF.

This chain links TRBV20-1 with TRBJ2-1, with D unclear. CDR3 size: 10 residues. Germline values: CDR1 DFQATT, CDR2 SNEGSKA (reference sequence). V was shortened by 5 bases and J by 9 bases, with 8 bases between the two germline ends. The CDR3 sequence is CSALVTEQFF. The CDR3 bases are TGCAGTGCTTTAGTCACTGAGCAGTTCTTC.

This chain links TRBV7-9 with TRBJ1-4, with no clear D. The CDR3 has 18 residues. Germline V gene sequence: CDR1 SEHNR, CDR2 FQNEAQ (reference sequence). V was clipped by 6 bases and J by 0 bases, with 20 bases between them. The CDR3 sequence is CASSQLLRGPATNEKLFF. The CDR3 DNA reads TGTGCCAGCAGTCAACTCCTCCGAGGACCCGCAACTAATGAAAAACTGTTTTTT.

The CDR3 nucleotides read TGTGCCACCAGCAGAGCCGGGCTAGCGGGGACAGATACGCAGTATTTT. This translates into CATSRAGLAGTDTQYF. The V and J genes are TRBV15 and TRBJ2-3, with TRBD2 matching over 9 bases. The CDR3 is 16 amino acids. J was trimmed by 3 bases and V by 1 base; bases with no gene match: 5. Per germline, CDR1 LNHNV and CDR2 YYDKDF (reference sequence).

V is TRBV7-8 and J is TRBJ1-1, with TRBD1 as a possible D gene (5 bases). The CDR3 extends over 15 amino acids. V shed 5 bases and J shed 1 base, with 14 bases lying between them. Germline values: CDR1 SGHVS, CDR2 FQNEAQ. The DNA of the CDR3 is TGTGCCAGCAGCACAATAAGGGACGGGAACACTGAAGCTTTCTTT. Protein sequence: CASSTIRDGNTEAFF.

Of note for this clone: Other DNA sequences within the sample encode an identical CDR3. The rearrangement uses TRBV29-1 and TRBJ2-2, with 8 nucleotides matching TRBD1. In germline, CDR1 is SQVTM, CDR2 ANQGSEA. The CDR3 extends over 13 amino acids. J lost 2 bases, V lost 6 bases, and 2 bases had no gene match. In DNA, the CDR3 is TGCAGCGTCGACAGGGGTAACACCGGGGAGCTGTTTTTT. Residues: CSVDRGNTGELFF.

This chain connects TRBV2 to TRBJ2-2; no clear D. Germline V lookup: CDR1 SNHLY, CDR2 FYNNEI. V shed 5 bases and J shed 4 bases, with 11 bases lying between them. This CDR3 is 14 amino acids long. The CDR3 DNA reads as TGTGCCAGCAGTACCCGACCCAGCACCGGGGAGCTGTTTTTT. It translates to CASSTRPSTGELFF.

The chain recombines TRBV27 with TRBJ2-2; 11 bases are shared with TRBD1. V lost 6 bases, J lost 6 bases, and 0 bases stayed unmatched. The V gene's germline CDR1 is MNHEY and CDR2 SMNVEV (reference sequence). This CDR3 has 13 residues. The CDR3 DNA reads TGTGCCAGCAGGGGACAGGGGGCCGGGGAGCTGTTTTTT. Protein sequence: CASRGQGAGELFF.

This chain joins TRBV15 and TRBJ2-5, with D hard to call. This CDR3 region has 15 residues. V lost 4 bases to trimming and J lost 9 bases, with 21 bases between them. Germline-derived CDR1 and CDR2 are LNHNV and YYDKDF (reference sequence). The CDR3 coding sequence is TGTGCCACCAGCACGACGTGGAGCCTCGGTCCCTCCCAGTACTTC. Protein sequence: CATSTTWSLGPSQYF.

J is TRBJ1-1 and V is TRBV29-1; no firm D call. V lost 3 bases and J 4 bases, leaving 9 bases between the germline ends. The CDR3 runs 12 residues. Germline CDR1 SQVTM, CDR2 ANQGSEA. The DNA for the CDR3 is TGCAGCGTTGACAAGGCAAGCACTGAAGCTTTCTTT. Amino acid sequence: CSVDKASTEAFF.

In DNA form, the CDR3 reads TGTGCCACCAGCAGAGATACCAGAGAGCCTATGGGAAACACCATATATTTT. Its protein is CATSRDTREPMGNTIYF. The chain employs TRBV15 and TRBJ1-3; D remains unclear. This CDR3 has 17 amino acids. Trimming left V 0 bases short and J 4 bases short, with 16 bases between. Germline values: CDR1 LNHNV, CDR2 YYDKDF (reference sequence).

This clone has just a few counts. This sequence joins TRBV20-1 and TRBJ1-4; D gene unclear. V lost 3 bases to trimming and J lost 7 bases, with 6 bases between them. Germline CDR1 is DFQATT and CDR2 is SNEGSKA (reference sequence). The CDR3 sequence is 11 residues long. The CDR3 DNA sequence: TGCAGTGCTAGTCCACTTGAAAAACTGTTTTTT. Encoded protein: CSASPLEKLFF.

The chain links TRBV11-2 to TRBJ2-3; D call uncertain. V lost 5 bases to trimming and J lost 0 bases, with 9 bases between them. CDR3 length equals 14 residues. Germline CDR1 and CDR2: SGHAT and FQNNGV. Here the CDR3 reads CASSHRLSTDTQYF. CDR3 in DNA: TGTGCCAGCAGCCACCGCCTCAGCACAGATACGCAGTATTTT.